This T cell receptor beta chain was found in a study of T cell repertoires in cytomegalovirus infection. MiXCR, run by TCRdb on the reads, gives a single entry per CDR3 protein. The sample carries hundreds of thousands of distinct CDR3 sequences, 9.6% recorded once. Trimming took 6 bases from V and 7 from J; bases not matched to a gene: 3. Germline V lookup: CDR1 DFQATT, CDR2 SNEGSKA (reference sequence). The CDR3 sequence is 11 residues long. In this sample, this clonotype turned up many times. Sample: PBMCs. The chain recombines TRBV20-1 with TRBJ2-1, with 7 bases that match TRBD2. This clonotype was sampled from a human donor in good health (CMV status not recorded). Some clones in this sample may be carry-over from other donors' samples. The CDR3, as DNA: TGCAGTGCCCGGACTAGAAATGAGCAGTTCTTC. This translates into CSARTRNEQFF.